Sequencing of this T cell receptor (beta chain) was carried out in a study of Ad26.COV2.S vaccination and SARS-CoV-2 variants. Study at large: Intramuscular Ad26.COV2.S at 5x10^10 or 1x10^11 viral particles. Whole-study results and caveats: Following vaccination, spike-specific CD8+ and CD4+ T cell responses reportedly exhibited substantial breadth. Spike-specific TCR breadth in vaccine recipients exceeded that seen in placebo recipients.

CDR1 SGHNT and CDR2 YYREEE come from the germline V gene (reference sequence). The V end lost 1 base, the J end lost 7 bases, and 6 bases lay between the germline ends. CDR3 length: 12 amino acids. This clone appeared a single time. Its antigen is undetermined. In the same sample, other DNA sequences code for this CDR3. The sample's treatment: 15 to 20 received Ad26.COV2.S at low or high dose, single or two shots; 5 received placebo; per-sample allocation not given. Samples analyzed were those drawn on day 63 after the first vaccine or placebo injection. SARS-CoV-2 spike from the Wuhan strain was encoded by the vaccine, an Ad26 vector. Clones were read by immunoSEQ multiplex PCR, and TCRdb kept only the in-frame ones, dropping some. The sample carries 330,000 or so clones, roughly nine tenths recorded once.

The input for sequencing was peripheral blood, taken in a trial of Ad26.COV2.S vaccine versus placebo. The rearrangement uses TRBV5-4 and TRBJ2-1; perhaps TRBD2 as D (5 bases). This receptor was taken from a person between 18 and 65 years old who received the Ad26.COV2.S COVID-19 vaccine or a placebo. The CDR3 nucleotides read TGTGCCAGCAGCTTGACGGGGAATGAGCAGTTCTTC. Its translation: CASSLTGNEQFF. Variable domain in full (rest from reference TRBV5-4 and TRBJ2-1): ETGVTQSPTHLIKTRGQQVTLRCSSQSGHNTVSWYQQALGQGPQFIFQYYREEENGRGNFPPRFSGLQFPNYSSELNVNALELDDSALYLCASSLTGNEQFFGPGTRLTVL.